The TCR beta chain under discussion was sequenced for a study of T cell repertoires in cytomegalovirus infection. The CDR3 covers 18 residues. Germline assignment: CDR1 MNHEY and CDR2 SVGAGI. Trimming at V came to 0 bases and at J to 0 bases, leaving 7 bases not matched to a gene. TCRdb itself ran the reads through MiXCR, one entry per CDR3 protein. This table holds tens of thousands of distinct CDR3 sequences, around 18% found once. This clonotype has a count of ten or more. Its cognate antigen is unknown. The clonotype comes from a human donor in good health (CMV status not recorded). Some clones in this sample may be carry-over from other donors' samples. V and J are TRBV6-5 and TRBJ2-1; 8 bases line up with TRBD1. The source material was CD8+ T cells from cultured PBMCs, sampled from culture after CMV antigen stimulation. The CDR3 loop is CASSYSDLGTGSYNEQFF. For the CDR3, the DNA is TGTGCCAGCAGTTACTCGGATCTCGGGACAGGCTCCTACAATGAGCAGTTCTTC.